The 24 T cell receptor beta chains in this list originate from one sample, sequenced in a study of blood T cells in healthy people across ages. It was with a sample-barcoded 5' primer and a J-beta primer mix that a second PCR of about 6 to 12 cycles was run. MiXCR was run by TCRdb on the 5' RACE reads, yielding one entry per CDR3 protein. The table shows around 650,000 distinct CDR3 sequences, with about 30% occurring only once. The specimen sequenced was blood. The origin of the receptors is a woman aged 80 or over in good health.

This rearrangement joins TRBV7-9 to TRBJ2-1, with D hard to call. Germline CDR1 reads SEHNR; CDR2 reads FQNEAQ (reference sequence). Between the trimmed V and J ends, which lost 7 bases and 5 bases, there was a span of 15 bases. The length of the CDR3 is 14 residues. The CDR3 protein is CASTSSGTNNEQFF. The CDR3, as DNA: TGTGCCAGCACCTCTTCAGGCACCAACAATGAGCAGTTCTTC.

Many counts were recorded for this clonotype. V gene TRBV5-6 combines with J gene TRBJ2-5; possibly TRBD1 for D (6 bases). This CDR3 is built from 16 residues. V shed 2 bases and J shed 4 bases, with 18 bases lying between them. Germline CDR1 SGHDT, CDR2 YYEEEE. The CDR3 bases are TGTGCCAGCAGCTTCGGCGACAGGCCCCGGGGAGAGACCCAGTACTTC. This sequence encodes CASSFGDRPRGETQYF.

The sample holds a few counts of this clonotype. Here the CDR3 reads CASSLRTGAGTGELFF. Written as DNA, the CDR3 is TGCGCCAGCAGCCTCAGGACAGGGGCAGGCACCGGGGAGCTGTTTTTT. J is TRBJ2-2 and V is TRBV5-1, with 9 bases aligning to TRBD1. Germline loops: CDR1 SGHRS, CDR2 YFSETQ. The CDR3 covers 16 residues. V shed 4 bases and J 4 bases; nucleotides not matched to a gene: 8.

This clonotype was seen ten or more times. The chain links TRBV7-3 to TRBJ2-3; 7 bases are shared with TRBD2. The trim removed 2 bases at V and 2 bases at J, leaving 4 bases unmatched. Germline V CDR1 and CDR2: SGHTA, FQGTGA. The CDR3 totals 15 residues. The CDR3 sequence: CASSLAGEITDTQYF. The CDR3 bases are TGTGCCAGCAGCTTAGCGGGGGAGATCACAGATACGCAGTATTTT.

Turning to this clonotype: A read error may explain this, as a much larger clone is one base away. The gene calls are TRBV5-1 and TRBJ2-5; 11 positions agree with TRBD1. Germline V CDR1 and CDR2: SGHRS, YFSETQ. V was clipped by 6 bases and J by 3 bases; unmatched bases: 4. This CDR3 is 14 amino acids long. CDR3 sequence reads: CASNGGQGEETQYF. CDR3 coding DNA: TGCGCCAGCAACGGGGGACAGGGGGAAGAGACCCAGTACTTC.

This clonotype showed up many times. This chain's CDR3 is CASSLVRDLGSEQYF. CDR3 DNA: TGTGCCAGCAGCTTAGTTAGGGACCTAGGCTCCGAGCAGTACTTC. The chain is built from TRBV11-2 and TRBJ2-7; TRBD1 or TRBD2 may be the D gene (5 bases each). CDR3 length: 15 amino acids. Trimming removed 1 base at V and 6 bases at J, with 16 bases between. Germline CDR1 reads SGHAT; CDR2 reads FQNNGV.

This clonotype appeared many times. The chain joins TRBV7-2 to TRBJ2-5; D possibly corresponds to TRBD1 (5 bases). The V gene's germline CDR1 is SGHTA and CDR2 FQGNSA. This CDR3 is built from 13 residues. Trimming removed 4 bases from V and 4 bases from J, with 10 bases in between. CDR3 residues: CASSYRGPETQYF. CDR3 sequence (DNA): TGTGCCAGCAGCTATAGGGGCCCAGAGACCCAGTACTTC.

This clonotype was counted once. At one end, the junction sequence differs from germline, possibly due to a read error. CDR3 protein: CASSYSGTGATGERFF. CDR3 DNA sequence: TGTGCCAGCAGTTACTCCGGGACAGGGGCCACCGGGGAGCGGTTTTTT. The chain combines TRBV6-5 with TRBJ2-2; 10 bases align to TRBD1. The CDR3 totals 16 residues. Germline assignment: CDR1 MNHEY and CDR2 SVGAGI.

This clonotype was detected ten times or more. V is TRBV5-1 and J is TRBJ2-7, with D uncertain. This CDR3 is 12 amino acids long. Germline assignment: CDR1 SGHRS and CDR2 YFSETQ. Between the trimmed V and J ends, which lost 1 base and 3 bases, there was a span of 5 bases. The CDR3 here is CASSLRSYEQYF. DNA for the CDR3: TGCGCCAGCAGCTTGAGGAGCTACGAGCAGTACTTC.

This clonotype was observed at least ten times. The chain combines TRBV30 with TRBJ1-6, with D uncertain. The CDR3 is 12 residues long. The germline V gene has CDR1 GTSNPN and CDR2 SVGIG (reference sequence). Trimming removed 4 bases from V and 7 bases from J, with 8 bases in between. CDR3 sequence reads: CAWNGGNSPLHF. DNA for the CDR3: TGTGCCTGGAATGGAGGGAATTCACCCCTCCACTTT.

CDR3 in DNA: TGTGCCAGCCGGGACAGGGGGCTCGTCGACACCGGGGAGCTGTTTTTT. Protein product: CASRDRGLVDTGELFF. The genes are TRBV28 and TRBJ2-2; 12 bases are a match to TRBD1. V dropped 8 bases and J dropped 3; count of bases not matched to a gene: 7. From germline, CDR1 is MDHEN and CDR2 SYDVKM. The CDR3 is 16 residues long.

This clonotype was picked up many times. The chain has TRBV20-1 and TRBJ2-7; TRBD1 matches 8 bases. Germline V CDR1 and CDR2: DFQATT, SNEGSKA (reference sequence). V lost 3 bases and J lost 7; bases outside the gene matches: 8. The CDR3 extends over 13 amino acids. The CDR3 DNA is TGCAGTGCTAGGGATGGGACAGGCTCAGAGCAGTACTTC. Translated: CSARDGTGSEQYF.

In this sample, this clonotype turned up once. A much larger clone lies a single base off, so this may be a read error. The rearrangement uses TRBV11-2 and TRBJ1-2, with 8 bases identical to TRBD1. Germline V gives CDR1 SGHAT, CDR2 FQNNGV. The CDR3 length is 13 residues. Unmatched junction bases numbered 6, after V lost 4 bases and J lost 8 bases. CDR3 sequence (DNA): TGTGCCAGCAGCTACGGACAGGGCCGGGGCTACACCTTC. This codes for CASSYGQGRGYTF.

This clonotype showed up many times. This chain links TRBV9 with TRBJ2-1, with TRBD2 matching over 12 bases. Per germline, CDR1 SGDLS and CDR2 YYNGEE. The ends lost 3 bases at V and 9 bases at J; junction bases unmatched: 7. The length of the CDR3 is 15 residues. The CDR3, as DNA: TGTGCCAGCAGCGCGACTAGCGGGGGAGGGGGTGAGCAGTTCTTC. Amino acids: CASSATSGGGGEQFF. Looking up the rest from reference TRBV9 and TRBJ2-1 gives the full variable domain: DSGVTQTPKHLITATGQRVTLRCSPRSGDLSVYWYQQSLDQGLQFLIQYYNGEERAKGNILERFSAQQFPDLHSELNLSSLELGDSALYFCASSATSGGGGEQFFGPGTRLTVL.

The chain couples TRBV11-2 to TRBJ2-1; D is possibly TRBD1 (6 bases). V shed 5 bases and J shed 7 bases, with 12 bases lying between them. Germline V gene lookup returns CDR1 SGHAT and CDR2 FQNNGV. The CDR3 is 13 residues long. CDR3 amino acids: CASSPQGTNEQFF. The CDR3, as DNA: TGTGCCAGCAGCCCCCAGGGGACGAATGAGCAGTTCTTC. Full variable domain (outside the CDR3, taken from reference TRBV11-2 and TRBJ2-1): EAGVAQSPRYKIIEKRQSVAFWCNPISGHATLYWYQQILGQGPKLLIQFQNNGVVDDSQLPKDRFSAERLKGVDSTLKIQPAKLEDSAVYLCASSPQGTNEQFFGPGTRLTVL.

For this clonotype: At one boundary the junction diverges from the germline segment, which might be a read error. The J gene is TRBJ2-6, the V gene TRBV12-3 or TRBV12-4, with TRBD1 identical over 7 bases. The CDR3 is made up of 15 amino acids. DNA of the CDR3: TGTGTCAGCAGACAGGGACCTCGCTGGGCCAACGTCCTGACTTTC. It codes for CVSRQGPRWANVLTF.

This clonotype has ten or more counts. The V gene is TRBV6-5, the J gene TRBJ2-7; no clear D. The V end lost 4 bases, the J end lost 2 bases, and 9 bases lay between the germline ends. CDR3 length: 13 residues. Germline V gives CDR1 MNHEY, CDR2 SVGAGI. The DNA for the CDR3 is TGTGCCAGCAGTTTCGACCAGCCCTACGAGCAGTACTTC. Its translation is CASSFDQPYEQYF.

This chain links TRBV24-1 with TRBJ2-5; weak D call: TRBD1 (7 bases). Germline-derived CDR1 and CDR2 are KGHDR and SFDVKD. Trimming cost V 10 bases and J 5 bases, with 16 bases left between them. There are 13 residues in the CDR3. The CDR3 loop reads CATAGTADETQYF. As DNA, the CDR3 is TGTGCCACTGCGGGGACAGCCGACGAGACCCAGTACTTC.

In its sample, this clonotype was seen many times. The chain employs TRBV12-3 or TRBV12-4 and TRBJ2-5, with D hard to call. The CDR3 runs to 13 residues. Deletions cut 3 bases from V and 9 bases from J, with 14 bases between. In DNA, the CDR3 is TGTGCCAGCAGTTTCGGACCCGAGGCGGCCCAGTACTTC. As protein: CASSFGPEAAQYF.

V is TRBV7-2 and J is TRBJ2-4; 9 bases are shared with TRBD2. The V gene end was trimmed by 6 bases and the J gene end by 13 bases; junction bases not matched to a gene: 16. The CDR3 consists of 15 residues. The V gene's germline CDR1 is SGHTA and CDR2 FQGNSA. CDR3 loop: CASRLAGGAYNEQYF. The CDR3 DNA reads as TGTGCCAGCAGACTTGCGGGGGGGGCCTACAATGAGCAGTACTTC.

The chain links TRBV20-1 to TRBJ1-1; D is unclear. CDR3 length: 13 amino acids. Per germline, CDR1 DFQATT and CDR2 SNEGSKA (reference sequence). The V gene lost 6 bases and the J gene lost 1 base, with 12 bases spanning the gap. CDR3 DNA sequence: TGCAGTGCCGGTCTGTCCTGGAACACTGAAGCTTTCTTT. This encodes CSAGLSWNTEAFF.

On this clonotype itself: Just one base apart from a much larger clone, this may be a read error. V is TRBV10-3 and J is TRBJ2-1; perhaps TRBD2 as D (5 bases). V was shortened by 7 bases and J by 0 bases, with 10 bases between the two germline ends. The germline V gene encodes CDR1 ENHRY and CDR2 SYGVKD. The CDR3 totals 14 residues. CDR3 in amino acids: CAIKAGSSYNEQFF. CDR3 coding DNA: TGTGCCATCAAGGCGGGCAGCTCCTACAATGAGCAGTTCTTC.

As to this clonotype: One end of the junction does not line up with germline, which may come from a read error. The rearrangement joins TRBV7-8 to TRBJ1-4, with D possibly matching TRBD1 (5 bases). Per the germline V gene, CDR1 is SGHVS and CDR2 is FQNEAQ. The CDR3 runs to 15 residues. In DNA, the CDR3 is TGTGCCAGCAGCCCCGGGGGTCCGGGTAATGAAAAACGGTTTTTT. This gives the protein CASSPGGPGNEKRFF.

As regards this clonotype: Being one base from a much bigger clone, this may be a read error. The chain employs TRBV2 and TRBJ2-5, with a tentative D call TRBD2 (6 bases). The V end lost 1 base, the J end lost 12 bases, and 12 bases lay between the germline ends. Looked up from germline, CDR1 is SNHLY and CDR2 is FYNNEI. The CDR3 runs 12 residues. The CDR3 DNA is TGTGCCAGCAGTGAAGTTCGGGGGTCGAAGTACTTC. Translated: CASSEVRGSKYF.